Shown below are 6 T cell receptor beta chains from a single sample sequenced in a study of graft-versus-host responses after intestinal transplantation. Repertoires were generated with immunoSEQ multiplex PCR, while TCRdb's copy carries only in-frame clones and drops some. The sample shows around 95,000 clones, about 90% of them seen only once. For these receptors, no antigen is known. The specimen comprised unstimulated CD4+ T cells sorted from spleen or lymph node cells, sampled before transplant. The receptors were gathered from a human donor who was the organ donor for an intestinal transplant.

V and J are TRBV5-5 and TRBJ2-7; D is perhaps TRBD1 (5 bases). CDR1 is SGHKS, CDR2 YYEKEE, per germline (reference sequence). V was pared by 2 bases and J by 2 bases, with 17 bases between. The CDR3 sequence is 16 residues long. The CDR3 DNA is TGTGCCAGCAGCTTCTCCAGGGCCCCGAGCCCCTACGAGCAGTACTTC. Amino acids: CASSFSRAPSPYEQYF.

J is TRBJ2-2 and V is TRBV11-2, with unresolved D. Germline CDR1 SGHAT, CDR2 FQNNGV. V lost 5 bases and J 3 bases, leaving 22 bases between the germline ends. There are 18 residues in the CDR3. The CDR3: CASSLGWALERDTGELFF. The DNA for the CDR3 is TGTGCCAGCAGCCTGGGGTGGGCCCTCGAACGGGACACCGGGGAGCTGTTTTTT.

The rearrangement uses TRBV6-1 and TRBJ1-6; D perhaps matches TRBD1 (5 bases). Germline V gene sequence: CDR1 MNHNS, CDR2 SASEGT. The V and J ends lost 0 bases and 10 bases respectively, with 13 bases between them. The CDR3 is made up of 15 amino acids. The chain's CDR3 is CASSEALRQRSPLHF. As DNA, the CDR3 is TGTGCCAGCAGTGAAGCGCTGAGACAGAGATCACCCCTCCACTTT.

The chain carries TRBV19 and TRBJ1-2; TRBD1 is a possible D gene (5 bases). The CDR3 totals 13 residues. Trimming took off 7 bases at V and 4 bases at J, with 13 bases between the two ends. The V gene's germline CDR1 is LNHDA and CDR2 SQIVND (reference sequence). CDR3 in DNA: TGTGCCAGTAAGGCAGGGCCCTTCTATGGCTACACCTTC. It codes for CASKAGPFYGYTF.

The chain combines TRBV6-6 with TRBJ1-5; unclear D gene. From germline, CDR1 is MNHNY and CDR2 SVGAGI (reference sequence). V lost 4 bases and J 6 bases, leaving 4 bases between the germline ends. The CDR3 loop spans 11 amino acids. The CDR3 loop is CASSLGQPQHF. CDR3 nucleotides: TGTGCCAGCAGTTTAGGTCAGCCCCAGCATTTT.

The genes are TRBV4-1 and TRBJ1-4; 9 bases line up with TRBD1. The CDR3 is made up of 17 amino acids. CDR1 and CDR2 from the germline V gene are MGHRA and YSYEKL. With V trimmed by 1 base and J by 6 bases, 9 bases remained unmatched. CDR3 sequence reads: CASSQGPNRDRDEKLFF. The CDR3 DNA reads as TGCGCCAGCAGCCAAGGGCCTAACCGGGACAGGGATGAAAAACTGTTTTTT.